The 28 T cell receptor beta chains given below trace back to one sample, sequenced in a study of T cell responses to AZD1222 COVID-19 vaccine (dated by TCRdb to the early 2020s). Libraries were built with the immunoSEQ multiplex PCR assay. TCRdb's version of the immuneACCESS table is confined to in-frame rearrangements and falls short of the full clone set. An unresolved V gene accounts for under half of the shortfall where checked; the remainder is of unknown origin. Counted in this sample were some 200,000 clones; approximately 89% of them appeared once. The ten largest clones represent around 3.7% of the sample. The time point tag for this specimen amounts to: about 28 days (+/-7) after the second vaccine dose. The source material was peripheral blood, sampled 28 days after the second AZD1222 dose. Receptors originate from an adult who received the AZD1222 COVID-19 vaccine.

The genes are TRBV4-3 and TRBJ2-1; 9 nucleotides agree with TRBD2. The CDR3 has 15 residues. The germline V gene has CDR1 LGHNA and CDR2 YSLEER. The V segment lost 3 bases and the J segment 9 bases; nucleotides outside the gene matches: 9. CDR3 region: CASSHRTSAWGEQFF. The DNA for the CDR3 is TGCGCCAGCAGCCACCGGACTAGCGCCTGGGGTGAGCAGTTCTTC.

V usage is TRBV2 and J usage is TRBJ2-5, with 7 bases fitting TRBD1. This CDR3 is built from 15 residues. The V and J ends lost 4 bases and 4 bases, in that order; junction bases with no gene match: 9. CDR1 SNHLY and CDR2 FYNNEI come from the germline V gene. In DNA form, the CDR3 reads TGTGCCAGCAGTGCCCCTCAGACAGGGCTAGAGACCCAGTACTTC. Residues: CASSAPQTGLETQYF. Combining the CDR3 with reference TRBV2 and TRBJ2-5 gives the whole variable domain EPEVTQTPSHQVTQMGQEVILRCVPISNHLYFYWYRQILGQKVEFLVSFYNNEISEKSEIFDDQFSVERPDGSNFTLKIRSTKLEDSAMYFCASSAPQTGLETQYFGPGTRLLVL.

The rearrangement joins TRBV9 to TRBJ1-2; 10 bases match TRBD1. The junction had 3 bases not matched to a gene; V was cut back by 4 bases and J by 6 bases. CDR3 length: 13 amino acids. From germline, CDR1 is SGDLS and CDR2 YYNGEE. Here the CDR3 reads CASSLGTGDGYTF. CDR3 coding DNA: TGTGCCAGCAGCCTAGGGACAGGGGATGGCTACACCTTC.

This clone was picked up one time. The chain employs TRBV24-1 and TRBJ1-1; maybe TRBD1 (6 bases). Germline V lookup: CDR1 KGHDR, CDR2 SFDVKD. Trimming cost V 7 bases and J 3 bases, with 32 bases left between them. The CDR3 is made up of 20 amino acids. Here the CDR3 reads CATRSLGGRPPPGRYTEAFF. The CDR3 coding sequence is TGTGCCACCAGGTCTTTGGGGGGCAGACCTCCTCCCGGGAGATACACTGAAGCTTTCTTT.

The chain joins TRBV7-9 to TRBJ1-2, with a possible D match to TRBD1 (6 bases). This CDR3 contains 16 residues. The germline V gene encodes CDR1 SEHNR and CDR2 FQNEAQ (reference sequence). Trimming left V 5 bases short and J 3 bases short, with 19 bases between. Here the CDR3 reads CASSGFRGPGDYGYTF. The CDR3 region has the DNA TGTGCCAGCAGCGGGTTCAGGGGCCCGGGTGACTATGGCTACACCTTC.

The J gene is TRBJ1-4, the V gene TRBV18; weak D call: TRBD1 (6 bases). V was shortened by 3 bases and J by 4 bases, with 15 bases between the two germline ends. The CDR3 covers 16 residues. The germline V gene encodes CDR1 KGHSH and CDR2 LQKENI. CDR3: CASSPPSGQFNEKLFF. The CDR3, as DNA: TGTGCCAGCTCACCTCCGTCAGGACAGTTTAATGAAAAACTGTTTTTT.

The chain's CDR3 is CAGTQRATEAFF. CDR3 bases: TGTGCCGGTACGCAGAGGGCCACTGAAGCTTTCTTT. This rearrangement joins TRBV30 to TRBJ1-1; D not resolved. V was trimmed by 8 bases and J by 4 bases, leaving 14 bases between them. This CDR3 spans 12 amino acids. Germline V gene sequence: CDR1 GTSNPN, CDR2 SVGIG (reference sequence).

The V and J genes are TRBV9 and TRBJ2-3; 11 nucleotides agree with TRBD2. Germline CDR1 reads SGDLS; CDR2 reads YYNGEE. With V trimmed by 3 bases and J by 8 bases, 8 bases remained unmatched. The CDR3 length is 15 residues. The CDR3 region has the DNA TGTGCCAGCAGCGAACAGGGACTAGCGGCGGGTACGCAGTATTTT. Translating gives CASSEQGLAAGTQYF.

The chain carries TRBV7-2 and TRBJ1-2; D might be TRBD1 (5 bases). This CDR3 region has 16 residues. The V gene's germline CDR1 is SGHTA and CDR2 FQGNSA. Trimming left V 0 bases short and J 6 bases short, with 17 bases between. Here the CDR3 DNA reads TGTGCCAGCAGCTTAGCGGGCCAGGGAAGGCTCAATGGCTACACCTTC. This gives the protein CASSLAGQGRLNGYTF.

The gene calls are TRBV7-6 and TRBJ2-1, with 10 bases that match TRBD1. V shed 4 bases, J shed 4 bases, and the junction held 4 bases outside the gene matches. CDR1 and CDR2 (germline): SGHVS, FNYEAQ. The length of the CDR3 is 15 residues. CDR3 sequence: CASSSTGGPYNEQFF. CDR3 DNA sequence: TGTGCCAGCAGCTCGACAGGGGGCCCTTACAATGAGCAGTTCTTC. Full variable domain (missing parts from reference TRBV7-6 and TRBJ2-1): GAGVSQSPRYKVTKRGQDVALRCDPISGHVSLYWYRQALGQGPEFLTYFNYEAQQDKSGLPNDRFSAERPEGSISTLTIQRTEQRDSAMYRCASSSTGGPYNEQFFGPGTRLTVL.

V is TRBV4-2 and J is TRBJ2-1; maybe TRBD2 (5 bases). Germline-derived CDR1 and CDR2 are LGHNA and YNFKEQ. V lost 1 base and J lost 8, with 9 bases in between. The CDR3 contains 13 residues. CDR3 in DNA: TGTGCCAGCAGCCAAGTCGGGAACTATGAGCAGTTCTTC. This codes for CASSQVGNYEQFF.

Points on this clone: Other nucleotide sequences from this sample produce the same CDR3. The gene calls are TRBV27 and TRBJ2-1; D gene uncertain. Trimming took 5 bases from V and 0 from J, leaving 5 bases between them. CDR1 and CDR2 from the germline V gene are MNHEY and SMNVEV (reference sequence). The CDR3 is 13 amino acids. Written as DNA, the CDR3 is TGTGCCAGCAGTGAGAGCTCCTACAATGAGCAGTTCTTC. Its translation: CASSESSYNEQFF.

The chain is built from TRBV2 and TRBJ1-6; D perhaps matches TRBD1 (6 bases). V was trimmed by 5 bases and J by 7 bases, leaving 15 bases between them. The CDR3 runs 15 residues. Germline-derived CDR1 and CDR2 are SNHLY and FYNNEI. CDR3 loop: CASSNLRGGNSPLHF. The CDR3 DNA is TGTGCCAGCAGTAACCTGCGAGGGGGGAATTCACCCCTCCACTTT.

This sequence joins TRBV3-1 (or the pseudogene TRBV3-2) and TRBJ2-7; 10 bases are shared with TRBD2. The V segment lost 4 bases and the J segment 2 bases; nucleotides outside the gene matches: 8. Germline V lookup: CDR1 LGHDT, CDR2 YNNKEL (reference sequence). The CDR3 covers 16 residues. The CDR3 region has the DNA TGTGCCAGCAGCCTACGGACTAGCGGACACACCTACGAGCAGTACTTC. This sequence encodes CASSLRTSGHTYEQYF.

The chain's CDR3 is CALQGTSGSYEQYF. The CDR3 DNA is TGTGCCTTACAGGGGACTAGCGGTTCCTACGAGCAGTACTTC. This rearrangement joins TRBV30 to TRBJ2-7; 11 nucleotides line up with TRBD2. V lost 7 bases, J lost 1 base, and 6 bases stayed unmatched. The germline CDR1 and CDR2 sequences are GTSNPN and SVGIG (reference sequence). This CDR3 comprises 14 residues. Using reference TRBV30 and TRBJ2-7 for the parts outside the CDR3, the full variable domain is SQTIHQWPATLVQPVGSPLSLECTVEGTSNPNLYWYRQAAGRGLQLLFYSVGIGQISSEVPQNLSASRPQDRQFILSSKKLLLSDSGFYLCALQGTSGSYEQYFGPGTRLTVT.

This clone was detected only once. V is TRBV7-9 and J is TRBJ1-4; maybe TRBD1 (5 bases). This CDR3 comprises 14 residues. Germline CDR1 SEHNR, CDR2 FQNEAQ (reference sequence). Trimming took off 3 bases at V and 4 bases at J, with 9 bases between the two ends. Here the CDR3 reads CASSFRDLNEKLFF. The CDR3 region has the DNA TGTGCCAGCAGCTTCCGGGACCTTAATGAAAAACTGTTTTTT.

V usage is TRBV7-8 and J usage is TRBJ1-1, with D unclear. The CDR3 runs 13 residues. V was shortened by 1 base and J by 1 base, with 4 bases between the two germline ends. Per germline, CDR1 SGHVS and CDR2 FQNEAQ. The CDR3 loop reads CASSLGRNTEAFF. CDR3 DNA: TGTGCCAGCAGCTTAGGCAGGAACACTGAAGCTTTCTTT.

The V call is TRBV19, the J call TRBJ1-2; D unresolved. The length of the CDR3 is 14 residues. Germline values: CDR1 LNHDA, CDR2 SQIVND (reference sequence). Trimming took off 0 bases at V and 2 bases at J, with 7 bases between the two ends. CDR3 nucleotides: TGTGCCAGTAGTATAGATGGCAGGAACTATGGCTACACCTTC. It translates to CASSIDGRNYGYTF.

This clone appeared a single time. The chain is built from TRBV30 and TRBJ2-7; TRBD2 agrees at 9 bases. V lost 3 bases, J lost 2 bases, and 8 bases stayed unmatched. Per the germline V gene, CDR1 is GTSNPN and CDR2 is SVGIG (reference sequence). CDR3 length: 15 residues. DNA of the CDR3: TGTGCCTGGAGCCAGGGGGTAGCGGGAGCCTACGAGCAGTACTTC. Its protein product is CAWSQGVAGAYEQYF.

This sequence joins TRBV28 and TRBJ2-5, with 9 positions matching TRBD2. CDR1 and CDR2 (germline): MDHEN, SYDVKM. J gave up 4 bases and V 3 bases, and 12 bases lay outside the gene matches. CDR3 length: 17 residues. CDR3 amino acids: CASSFLSSGGRGETQYF. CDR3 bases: TGTGCCAGCAGTTTTTTAAGTTCCGGCGGGAGGGGAGAGACCCAGTACTTC.

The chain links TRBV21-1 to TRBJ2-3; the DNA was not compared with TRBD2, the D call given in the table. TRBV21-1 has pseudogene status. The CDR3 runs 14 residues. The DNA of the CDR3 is TGTGCCAGCAGCAAAGCGAGACTAGCGGATACGCAGTATTTT. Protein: CASSKARLADTQYF.

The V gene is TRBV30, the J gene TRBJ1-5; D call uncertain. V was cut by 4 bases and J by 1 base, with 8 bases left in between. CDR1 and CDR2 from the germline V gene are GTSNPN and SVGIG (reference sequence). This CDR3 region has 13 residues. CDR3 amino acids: CAWNTESNQPQHF. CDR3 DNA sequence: TGTGCCTGGAATACCGAAAGCAATCAGCCCCAGCATTTT.

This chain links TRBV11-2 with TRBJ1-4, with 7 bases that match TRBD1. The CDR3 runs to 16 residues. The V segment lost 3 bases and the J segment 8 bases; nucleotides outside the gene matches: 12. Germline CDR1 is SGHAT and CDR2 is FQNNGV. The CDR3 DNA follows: TGTGCCAGCAGCTTGCTTAACAGGGGTGTAGGCGAAAAACTGTTTTTT. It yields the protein CASSLLNRGVGEKLFF.

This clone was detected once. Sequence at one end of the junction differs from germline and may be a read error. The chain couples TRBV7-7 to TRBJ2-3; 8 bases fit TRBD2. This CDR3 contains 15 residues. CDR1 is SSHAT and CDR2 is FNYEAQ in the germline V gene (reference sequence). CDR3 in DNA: TGTGCTAGCAGCCTTAGCGGGACTAGCACAGATACGCAGTATTTT. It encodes CASSLSGTSTDTQYF.

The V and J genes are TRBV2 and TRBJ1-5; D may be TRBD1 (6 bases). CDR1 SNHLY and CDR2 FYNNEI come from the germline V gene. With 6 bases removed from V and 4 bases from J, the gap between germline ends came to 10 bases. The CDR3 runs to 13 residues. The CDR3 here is CASRMDRNQPQHF. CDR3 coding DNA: TGTGCCAGCAGGATGGACAGAAATCAGCCCCAGCATTTT.

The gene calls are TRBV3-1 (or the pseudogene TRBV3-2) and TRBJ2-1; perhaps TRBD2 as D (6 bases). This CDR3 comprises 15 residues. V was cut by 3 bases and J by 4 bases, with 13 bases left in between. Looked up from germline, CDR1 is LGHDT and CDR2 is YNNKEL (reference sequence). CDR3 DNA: TGTGCCAGCAGCCACACGGGAGTGCGGTACAATGAGCAGTTCTTC. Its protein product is CASSHTGVRYNEQFF.

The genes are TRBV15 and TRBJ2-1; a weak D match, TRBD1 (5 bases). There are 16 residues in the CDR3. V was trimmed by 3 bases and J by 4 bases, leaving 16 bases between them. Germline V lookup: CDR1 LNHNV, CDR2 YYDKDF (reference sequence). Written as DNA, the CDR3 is TGTGCCACCAGCAGTCGCCCAGACAGAATTTACAATGAGCAGTTCTTC. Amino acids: CATSSRPDRIYNEQFF.

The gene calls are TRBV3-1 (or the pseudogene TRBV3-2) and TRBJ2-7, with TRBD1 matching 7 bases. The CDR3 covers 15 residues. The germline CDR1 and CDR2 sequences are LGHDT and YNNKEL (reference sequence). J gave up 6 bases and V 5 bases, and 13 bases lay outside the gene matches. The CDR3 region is CASSERGATGFEQYF. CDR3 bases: TGTGCCAGCAGCGAACGAGGAGCGACAGGGTTCGAGCAGTACTTC.